Listed below are T cell receptor beta chains from one sample, sequenced in a study of CD8 T cells in ankylosing spondylitis. TCRdb re-analysed the 5' RACE reads in MiXCR, keeping a single row per CDR3 protein. This sample has 75,000 to 95,000 distinct CDR3 sequences; about 9% occur once, and the top ten carry 25% to 35%. Material for sequencing was blood, either unsorted or a sorted T cell fraction (not recorded which). The receptors were sampled from a male donor with ankylosing spondylitis. Each CDR3 is given with its conserved first and last residue.

j_call v_call cdr3_aa
TRBJ1-5 TRBV27 CASSTGQFNQPQHF
TRBJ1-2 TRBV27 CASSLSQDNYGYTF
TRBJ1-1 TRBV14 CASSQKFGDRVTNTEAFF
TRBJ1-2 TRBV11-2 CASSAPGTEANYGYTF
TRBJ2-1 TRBV5-6 CASSAGLGYNEQFF
TRBJ1-3 TRBV9 CASSPSLDTIYF
TRBJ2-7 TRBV6-5 CASSFRQAYEQYF
TRBJ2-1 TRBV12-3/TRBV12-4 CASSHSGRPYNEQFF
TRBJ2-1 TRBV27 CASSLQTSYNEQFF
TRBJ2-3 TRBV9 CASSVLYSSTDTQYF
TRBJ2-3 TRBV19 CASSIDPASTDTQYF
TRBJ2-7 TRBV2 CASSEGLGSYEQYF
TRBJ2-1 TRBV9 CASSVAGNEQFF
TRBJ2-7 TRBV7-6 CASSLAEGEYEQYF
TRBJ2-1 TRBV20-1 CSARDRDTYNEQFF
TRBJ2-7 TRBV5-1 CASSLGGWYEQYF
TRBJ2-2 TRBV7-8 CASSLELARNTGELFF
TRBJ2-1 TRBV4-1 CASSPMGGSSSYNEQFF
TRBJ2-1 TRBV20-1 CSARDLAESYNEQFF
TRBJ1-6 TRBV6-2/TRBV6-3 CASSYNPAERTGVNSPLHF
TRBJ2-1 TRBV20-1 CSASEGSWVDEQFF